This T cell receptor (beta chain) is drawn from a study of T cell responses to AZD1222 COVID-19 vaccine. Study results and caveats: Vaccination with two AZD1222 doses was followed by a rise in Spike-specific TCR breadth and depth.

The table lists this clone with a count of one. No antigen is known for it. Profiling relied on immunoSEQ multiplex PCR, and the TCRdb table lists in-frame clones only, not all of them. The sample comprises approximately 170,000 clones, around 91% of which are singletons, and about 6.9% rests with the top ten. Trimming took off 4 bases at V and 7 bases at J, with 6 bases between the two ends. CDR3 length equals 11 residues. Germline CDR1 is MNHEY and CDR2 is SVGEGT. The receptor was isolated from an adult in good health. The J gene is TRBJ2-3, the V gene TRBV6-2 or TRBV6-3, with D uncertain. This specimen consisted of peripheral blood, obtained on day 0 of AZD1222 vaccination. The CDR3 DNA is TGTGCCAGCAGTTCGGCGTATACGCAGTATTTT. It translates to CASSSAYTQYF.